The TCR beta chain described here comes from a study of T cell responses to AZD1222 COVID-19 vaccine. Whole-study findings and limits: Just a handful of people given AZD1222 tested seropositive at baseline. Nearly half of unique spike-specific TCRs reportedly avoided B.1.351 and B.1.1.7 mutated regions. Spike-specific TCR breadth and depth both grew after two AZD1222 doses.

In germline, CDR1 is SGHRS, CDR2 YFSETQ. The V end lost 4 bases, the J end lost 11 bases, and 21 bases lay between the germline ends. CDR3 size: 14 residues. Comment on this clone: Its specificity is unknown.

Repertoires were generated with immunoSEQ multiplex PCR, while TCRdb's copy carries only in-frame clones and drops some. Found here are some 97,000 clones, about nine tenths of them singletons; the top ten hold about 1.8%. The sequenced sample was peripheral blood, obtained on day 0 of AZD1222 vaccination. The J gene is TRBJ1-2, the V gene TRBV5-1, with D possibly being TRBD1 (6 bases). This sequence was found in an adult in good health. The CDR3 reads CASSGGTPPSSYTF. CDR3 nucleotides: TGCGCCAGCAGCGGAGGGACACCCCCTAGTAGTTACACCTTC.